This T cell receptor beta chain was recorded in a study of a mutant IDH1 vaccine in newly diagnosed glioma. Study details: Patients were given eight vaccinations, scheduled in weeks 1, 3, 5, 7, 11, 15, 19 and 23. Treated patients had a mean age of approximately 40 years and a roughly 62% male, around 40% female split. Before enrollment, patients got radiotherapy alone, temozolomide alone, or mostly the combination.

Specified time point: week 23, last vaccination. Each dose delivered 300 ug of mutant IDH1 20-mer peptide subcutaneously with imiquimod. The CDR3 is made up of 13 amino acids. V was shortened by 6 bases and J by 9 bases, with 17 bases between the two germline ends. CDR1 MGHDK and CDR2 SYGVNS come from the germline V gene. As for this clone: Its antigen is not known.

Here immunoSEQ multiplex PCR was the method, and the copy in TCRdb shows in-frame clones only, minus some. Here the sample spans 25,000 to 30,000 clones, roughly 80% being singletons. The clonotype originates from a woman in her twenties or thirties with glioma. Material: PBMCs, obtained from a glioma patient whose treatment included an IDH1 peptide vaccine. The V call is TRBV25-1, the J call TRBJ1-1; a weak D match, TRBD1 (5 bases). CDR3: CASRTPGREKAFF. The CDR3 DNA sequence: TGTGCCAGCAGGACCCCTGGCAGGGAAAAAGCTTTCTTT.